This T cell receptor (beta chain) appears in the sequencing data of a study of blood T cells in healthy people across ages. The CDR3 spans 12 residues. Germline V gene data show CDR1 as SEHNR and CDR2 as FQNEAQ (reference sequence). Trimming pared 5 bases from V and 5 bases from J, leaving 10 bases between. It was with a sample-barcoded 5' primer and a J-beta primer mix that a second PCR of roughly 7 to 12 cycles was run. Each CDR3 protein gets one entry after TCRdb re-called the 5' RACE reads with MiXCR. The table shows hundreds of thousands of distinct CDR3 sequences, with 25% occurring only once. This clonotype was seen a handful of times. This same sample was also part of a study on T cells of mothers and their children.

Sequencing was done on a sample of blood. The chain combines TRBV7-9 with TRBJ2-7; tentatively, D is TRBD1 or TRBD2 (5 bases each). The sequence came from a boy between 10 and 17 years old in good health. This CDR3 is CASSQGPNEQYF. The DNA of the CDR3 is TGTGCCAGCAGCCAGGGACCCAACGAGCAGTACTTC. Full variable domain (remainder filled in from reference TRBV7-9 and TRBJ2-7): DTGVSQNPRHKITKRGQNVTFRCDPISEHNRLYWYRQTLGQGPEFLTYFQNEAQLEKSRLLSDRFSAERPKGSFSTLEIQRTEQGDSAMYLCASSQGPNEQYFGPGTRLTVT.